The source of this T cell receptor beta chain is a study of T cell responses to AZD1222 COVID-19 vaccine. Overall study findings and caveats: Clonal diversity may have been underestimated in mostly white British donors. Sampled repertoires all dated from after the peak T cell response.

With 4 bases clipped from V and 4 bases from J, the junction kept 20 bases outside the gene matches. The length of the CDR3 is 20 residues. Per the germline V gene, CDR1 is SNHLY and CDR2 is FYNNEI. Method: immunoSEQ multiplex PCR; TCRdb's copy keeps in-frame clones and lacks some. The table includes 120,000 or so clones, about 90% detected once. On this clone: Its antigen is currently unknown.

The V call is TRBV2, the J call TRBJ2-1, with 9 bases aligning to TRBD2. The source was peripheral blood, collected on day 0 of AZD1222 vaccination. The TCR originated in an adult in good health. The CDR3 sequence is CASSARGGTSPMGAYNEQFF. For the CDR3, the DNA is TGTGCCAGCAGTGCGCGGGGGGGGACTAGCCCCATGGGGGCTTACAATGAGCAGTTCTTC.